The 32 T cell receptor beta chains below were found in one sample sequenced in a study of read filtering for tumor transcriptome and immune sequencing. The library was built from roughly 400 ng RNA with molecular barcoded adaptors for alpha/delta and beta/gamma chains. TCRdb used MiXCR to reprocess the reads, holding one entry per CDR3 protein. This sample has 25,000 or so distinct CDR3 sequences, with 20% to 25% found just once. Sample: a population of CD138-negative cells sorted from bone marrow. The receptors derive from a donor at least 40 years old with multiple myeloma.

This clonotype was found many times. The chain couples TRBV20-1 to TRBJ2-1, with TRBD2 identical over 10 bases. Germline loops: CDR1 DFQATT, CDR2 SNEGSKA (reference sequence). After removal of 3 bases from V and 5 bases from J, the junction contained 7 bases not matched to a gene. This CDR3 region has 15 residues. The CDR3 here is CSASGSGRAHNEQFF. The CDR3 DNA is TGCAGTGCTAGTGGGAGCGGGAGGGCCCACAATGAGCAGTTCTTC.

Comment on this clonotype: It differs at one base from a far larger clone, so likely a read error. This chain uses TRBV6-1 with TRBJ2-1; 9 positions agree with TRBD2. The CDR3 runs to 14 residues. CDR1 is MNHNS and CDR2 is SASEGT in the germline V gene. Losses at the gene ends were 5 bases for V and 9 bases for J; bases not matched to a gene: 8. CDR3 protein: CASSFGTSWTEQFF. In DNA form, the CDR3 reads TGTGCCAGCAGTTTCGGGACTAGCTGGACTGAGCAGTTCTTC.

In regard to this clonotype: Just one base apart from a much larger clone, this may be a read error. The rearrangement uses TRBV20-1 and TRBJ1-1; D is uncertain. CDR3 length equals 15 residues. Germline CDR1 DFQATT, CDR2 SNEGSKA (reference sequence). CDR3 loop: CSARRPDGVNTEALF. Here the CDR3 DNA reads TGCAGTGCTAGAAGACCGGACGGGGTGAACACTGAAGCTCTCTTT.

This clonotype is large in the sample. This sequence joins TRBV10-3 and TRBJ2-1; D is uncertain. Germline CDR1 is ENHRY and CDR2 is SYGVKD. This CDR3 contains 14 residues. Trimming took 6 bases from V and 3 from J, leaving 12 bases between them. The CDR3 DNA follows: TGTGCCATCAGCGATCCGACGGGCTACAATGAGCAGTTCTTC. It yields the protein CAISDPTGYNEQFF.

This clonotype was recorded a few times. This clone may be a read error of a much larger clone one base away. Here the CDR3 omits its conserved ending phenylalanine or tryptophan, so a read error is the likely source. The chain uses TRBV6-1 and TRBJ2-5; 8 nucleotides agree with TRBD2. Germline assignment: CDR1 MNHNS and CDR2 SASEGT. Losses at the gene ends were 3 bases for V and 4 bases for J; bases not matched to a gene: 4. CDR3 length equals 14 residues. CDR3 sequence reads: CASSEAGGGETQYL. The CDR3 DNA sequence: TGTGCCAGCAGTGAGGCGGGAGGAGGAGAGACCCAGTACCTC.

This clonotype has more than one count but fewer than ten. The chain joins TRBV20-1 to TRBJ2-7; possible D gene TRBD1, 5 bases. Germline V lookup: CDR1 DFQATT, CDR2 SNEGSKA (reference sequence). Trimming removed 2 bases from V and 5 bases from J, with 7 bases in between. This CDR3 has 11 residues. The CDR3 spells CSARRGNEQYF. CDR3 DNA: TGCAGTGCTAGAAGGGGAAACGAGCAGTACTTC.

In its sample, this clonotype was seen many times. The rearrangement uses TRBV6-1 and TRBJ2-5, with no clear D. Germline assignment: CDR1 MNHNS and CDR2 SASEGT. The CDR3 contains 13 residues. Trimming removed 9 bases at V and 1 base at J, with 12 bases between. CDR3 loop: CASAQVTQETQYF. Here the CDR3 DNA reads TGTGCCAGTGCCCAGGTGACCCAAGAGACCCAGTACTTC.

This clonotype appeared many times. The CDR3 loop is CASSIEAGGVITGANVLTF. CDR3 in DNA: TGTGCCAGTAGTATAGAGGCAGGGGGGGTGATTACTGGGGCCAACGTCCTGACTTTC. The chain combines TRBV19 with TRBJ2-6, with D perhaps being TRBD1 or TRBD2 (7 bases each). CDR1 and CDR2 (germline): LNHDA, SQIVND (reference sequence). The CDR3 loop spans 19 amino acids. The V end was cut by 0 bases, the J end by 2 bases, with 17 bases between. Combining the CDR3 with reference TRBV19 and TRBJ2-6 gives the whole variable domain DGGITQSPKYLFRKEGQNVTLSCEQNLNHDAMYWYRQDPGQGLRLIYYSQIVNDFQKGDIAEGYSVSREKKESFPLTVTSAQKNPTAFYLCASSIEAGGVITGANVLTFGAGSRLTVL.

This clonotype has a count of ten or more. The chain combines TRBV29-1 with TRBJ2-5; the match to TRBD2 covers 12 bases. The V segment lost 7 bases and the J segment 5 bases; nucleotides outside the gene matches: 5. Germline CDR1 and CDR2: SQVTM and ANQGSEA. This CDR3 has 13 residues. The CDR3 reads CSARTSGKETQYF. CDR3 DNA: TGCAGCGCAAGGACTAGCGGGAAGGAGACCCAGTACTTC. Full variable domain (rest looked up from reference TRBV29-1 and TRBJ2-5): SAVISQKPSRDICQRGTSLTIQCQVDSQVTMMFWYRQQPGQSLTLIATANQGSEATYESGFVIDKFPISRPNLTFSTLTVSNMSPEDSSIYLCSARTSGKETQYFGPGTRLLVL.

This clonotype was counted at least ten times. The chain joins TRBV3-1 to TRBJ1-1; no clear D. CDR3 length: 14 residues. Trimming shortened V by 0 bases and J by 1 base, and 6 bases separated the two germline ends. Germline lookup yields CDR1 LGHDT and CDR2 YNNKEL (reference sequence). The CDR3 region is CASSQDAANTEAFF. The CDR3 region has the DNA TGTGCCAGCAGCCAAGACGCCGCGAACACTGAAGCTTTCTTT.

Many counts were recorded for this clonotype. The CDR3 reads CASSLAGTDTQYF. In DNA, the CDR3 is TGTGCCAGCAGCTTGGCCGGGACAGATACGCAGTATTTT. The V and J genes are TRBV11-2 and TRBJ2-3; no definite D call. The CDR3 has 13 amino acids. In germline, CDR1 is SGHAT, CDR2 FQNNGV. Trimming stripped 3 bases from V and 3 bases from J, with 7 bases between.

In its sample, this clonotype was seen many times. V gene TRBV24-1 combines with J gene TRBJ2-1, with 11 bases matching TRBD2. Per the germline V gene, CDR1 is KGHDR and CDR2 is SFDVKD. With 3 bases clipped from V and 4 bases from J, the junction kept 4 bases outside the gene matches. CDR3 length: 16 residues. CDR3: CATSDQTSGRYNEQFF. The DNA for the CDR3 is TGTGCCACCAGTGATCAAACTAGCGGGAGATACAATGAGCAGTTCTTC.

This clonotype occurred many times. The gene calls are TRBV30 and TRBJ2-7, with a possible D match to TRBD1 (5 bases). Trimming stripped 3 bases from V and 2 bases from J, with 14 bases between. Germline lookup yields CDR1 GTSNPN and CDR2 SVGIG (reference sequence). This CDR3 is built from 14 residues. The CDR3 loop reads CAWSFRVVPYEQYF. CDR3 bases: TGTGCCTGGAGCTTCAGGGTGGTCCCCTACGAGCAGTACTTC. Drawing the rest from reference TRBV30 and TRBJ2-7, the complete variable domain is SQTIHQWPATLVQPVGSPLSLECTVEGTSNPNLYWYRQAAGRGLQLLFYSVGIGQISSEVPQNLSASRPQDRQFILSSKKLLLSDSGFYLCAWSFRVVPYEQYFGPGTRLTVT.

This clonotype showed up many times. This chain links TRBV20-1 with TRBJ2-1; 7 nucleotides align to TRBD2. The CDR3 spans 14 residues. V dropped 2 bases and J dropped 7; count of bases not matched to a gene: 8. Germline assignment: CDR1 DFQATT and CDR2 SNEGSKA (reference sequence). The CDR3 sequence: CSARNPPGGNEQFF. In nucleotides, the CDR3 is TGCAGTGCTAGAAACCCCCCCGGGGGGAATGAGCAGTTCTTC.

With respect to this clonotype: The junction differs from germline at one of its ends, possibly a read error. CDR3 loop: CASSYILTSSNNEQFF. The CDR3 DNA sequence: TGTGCCAGCAGTTACATACTAACGAGCTCCAACAATGAGCAGTTCTTC. The chain employs TRBV6-7 and TRBJ2-1; D is undetermined. TRBV6-7 is an open reading frame whose function is uncertain. The CDR3 loop spans 16 amino acids.

This clonotype was found many times. J is TRBJ2-7 and V is TRBV9; 14 bases are a match to TRBD2. The CDR3 has 17 amino acids. Trimming removed 4 bases from V and 6 bases from J; junction bases left unmatched: 12. Germline assignment: CDR1 SGDLS and CDR2 YYNGEE. CDR3 region: CASSPHGLAGGTSEQYF. The CDR3 DNA is TGTGCCAGCAGCCCCCATGGACTAGCGGGAGGAACGAGCGAGCAGTACTTC.

This clonotype was counted at least ten times. The chain employs TRBV28 and TRBJ2-3, with a tentative D call TRBD1 (6 bases). V lost 3 bases and J lost 4, with 14 bases in between. Germline V gene lookup returns CDR1 MDHEN and CDR2 SYDVKM. This CDR3 is 15 amino acids long. As DNA, the CDR3 is TGTGCCAGCAGTTTTAGACAGGCAGGGGCAGATACGCAGTATTTT. It translates to CASSFRQAGADTQYF.

The chain links TRBV29-1 to TRBJ2-1; 13 bases align to TRBD2. The length of the CDR3 is 12 residues. J was trimmed by 15 bases and V by 6 bases; bases with no gene match: 8. CDR1 and CDR2 from the germline V gene are SQVTM and ANQGSEA. The CDR3: CSVVGLAGVGFF. CDR3 nucleotides: TGCAGCGTGGTAGGACTAGCGGGAGTAGGGTTCTTC.

This clonotype is categorized as medium-sized (0.01 to 0.1%). The CDR3 is CASSWTDYNEQFF. CDR3 sequence (DNA): TGTGCCAGCAGCTGGACAGACTACAATGAGCAGTTCTTC. The rearrangement joins TRBV12-3 or TRBV12-4 to TRBJ2-1; a weak D match, TRBD1 (6 bases). Trimming removed 6 bases from V and 3 bases from J, with 9 bases in between. The CDR3 contains 13 residues.

This clonotype was counted many times. The chain combines TRBV29-1 with TRBJ1-1; D unresolved. The ends were cut back, 4 bases at V and 0 bases at J, with 6 bases in the middle. CDR1 is SQVTM, CDR2 ANQGSEA, per germline. This CDR3 contains 12 residues. The CDR3 region has the DNA TGCAGCGTTGCCAGCCTGAACACTGAAGCTTTCTTT. Encoded protein: CSVASLNTEAFF.

This clonotype was detected a few times. The rearrangement uses TRBV6-5 and TRBJ2-5, with unresolved D. Germline CDR1 MNHEY, CDR2 SVGAGI. CDR3 length: 11 amino acids. V lost 1 base and J 5 bases, leaving 2 bases between the germline ends. DNA of the CDR3: TGTGCCAGCAGTTACTTCGAGACCCAGTACTTC. Translating it yields CASSYFETQYF.

About this clonotype: This could be a read error, since a much larger clone is one nucleotide away. The V gene is TRBV5-6, the J gene TRBJ1-1; D is perhaps TRBD1 (6 bases). The CDR3 is made up of 14 amino acids. Germline loops: CDR1 SGHDT, CDR2 YYEEEE. V lost 1 base, J lost 4 bases, and 11 bases lay in between. The CDR3 DNA reads TGTGCCAGCAGCTTGATTTACAGGGCCACTGAAGCTTTCTTT. Amino acids: CASSLIYRATEAFF.

Concerning this clonotype itself: Possible read error: a much larger clone is one base away. The chain links TRBV19 to TRBJ2-2; TRBD2 matches 14 bases. Germline V gives CDR1 LNHDA, CDR2 SQIVND (reference sequence). CDR3 length equals 21 residues. CDR3 loop: CASSIDRAGTSGSANTGELSF. Here the CDR3 DNA reads TGTGCCAGTAGTATAGATCGGGCGGGGACTAGCGGGAGTGCGAACACCGGGGAGCTGTCTTTT.

There are a few counts of this clonotype. V is TRBV27 and J is TRBJ2-7, with 10 bases fitting TRBD1. V lost 6 bases to trimming and J lost 7 bases; unmatched junction nucleotides: 6. From germline, CDR1 is MNHEY and CDR2 SMNVEV (reference sequence). This CDR3 has 13 residues. Here the CDR3 DNA reads TGTGCCAGCAGACGACAGGGGGCGGGGGAGCAGTACTTC. Amino acids: CASRRQGAGEQYF.

In this sample, this clonotype turned up many times. J is TRBJ1-4 and V is TRBV20-1; 12 nucleotides line up with TRBD1. The CDR3 has 13 residues. V trimming: 5 bases; J trimming: 7 bases; junction bases outside the gene matches: 2. Germline V gene sequence: CDR1 DFQATT, CDR2 SNEGSKA (reference sequence). CDR3 sequence (DNA): TGCAGTGCTTGGGACAGGGGGCCTGAAAAACTGTTTTTT. It specifies CSAWDRGPEKLFF.

The rearrangement links TRBV7-2 to TRBJ1-2; D is undetermined. The V and J ends lost 1 base and 4 bases respectively, with 13 bases between them. The germline V gene encodes CDR1 SGHTA and CDR2 FQGNSA. The CDR3 contains 15 residues. The DNA of the CDR3 is TGTGCCAGCAGCTTAGTCGTCGGGGTCCCCTATGGCTACACCTTC. Translation gives CASSLVVGVPYGYTF.

The rearrangement links TRBV28 to TRBJ2-5; 12 bases match TRBD2. CDR3 length: 14 amino acids. Germline V gene data show CDR1 as MDHEN and CDR2 as SYDVKM. The CDR3 sequence: CASWWTSGMQTQYF. The DNA for the CDR3 is TGTGCTAGCTGGTGGACTAGCGGGATGCAGACCCAGTACTTC. Combining the CDR3 with reference TRBV28 and TRBJ2-5 gives the whole variable domain DVKVTQSSRYLVKRTGEKVFLECVQDMDHENMFWYRQDPGLGLRLIYFSYDVKMKEKGDIPEGYSVSREKKERFSLILESASTNQTSMYLCASWWTSGMQTQYFGPGTRLLVL.

Turning to this clonotype: Given a much more abundant clone one base away, this may be a read error. The conserved final phenylalanine or tryptophan is absent from the CDR3, which likely points to a read error. The rearrangement joins TRBV28 to TRBJ1-2; D possibly corresponds to TRBD1 (5 bases). Per germline, CDR1 MDHEN and CDR2 SYDVKM. The CDR3 runs 13 residues. Trimming pared 5 bases from V and 4 bases from J, leaving 11 bases between. DNA of the CDR3: TGTGCCAGCAGTATTGACAGTGGCTATGGCTACACCCTC. Its translation is CASSIDSGYGYTL.

In the case of this clonotype: A much larger clone differs from this one at a single base, so this may be a read error. The genes are TRBV25-1 and TRBJ2-3, with D possibly matching TRBD1 (6 bases). The V gene's germline CDR1 is MGHDK and CDR2 SYGVNS. The V end was cut by 4 bases, the J end by 6 bases, with 8 bases between. The CDR3 is 12 residues long. The CDR3 DNA sequence: TGTGCCAGCAGTGGAAGGGGGGATACGCAGTATTTT. Protein product: CASSGRGDTQYF.

A few counts support this clonotype. This may arise from a read error, as a much more abundant clone is one base away. V is TRBV19 and J is TRBJ2-7; 7 bases agree with TRBD1. CDR1 is LNHDA and CDR2 is SQIVND in the germline V gene (reference sequence). The J segment lost 2 bases and the V segment lost 6 bases, leaving 10 bases of the junction unmatched. This CDR3 is 15 amino acids long. CDR3 loop: CASRRSDRSTYEQYF. CDR3 coding DNA: TGTGCCAGTAGGAGATCGGACAGGTCCACCTACGAGCAGTACTTC.

In its sample, this clonotype was seen many times. Here the CDR3 reads CSVSRHPSSYEQYF. The CDR3 region has the DNA TGCAGTGTTTCCCGGCACCCTAGCTCCTACGAGCAGTACTTC. The V call is TRBV20-1, the J call TRBJ2-7; D is undetermined. CDR1 DFQATT and CDR2 SNEGSKA come from the germline V gene (reference sequence). The CDR3 totals 14 residues. V was clipped by 7 bases and J by 0 bases, with 16 bases between them.

In this sample, this clonotype turned up many times. The CDR3 DNA sequence: TGTGCCAGCAGCGTAGCTCCCCTTGGGGGGTTGAGTGAGCAGTTCTTC. Protein product: CASSVAPLGGLSEQFF. This chain links TRBV9 with TRBJ2-1; D is perhaps TRBD2 (6 bases). V shed 0 bases and J shed 9 bases, with 19 bases lying between them. This CDR3 region has 16 residues. Germline values: CDR1 SGDLS, CDR2 YYNGEE.